This TCR beta chain was sequenced during a study of blood T cell repertoires in COVID-19. The CDR3 runs 14 residues. Trimming cost V 3 bases and J 5 bases, with 10 bases left between them. The germline V gene has CDR1 MDHEN and CDR2 SYDVKM. Authors' methods: Researchers report that nucleated cell counts were estimated from reference gene primer amplification. Measured with immunoSEQ multiplex PCR; TCRdb has only the in-frame clones, and not every one. V, J and clone size reflect that table, while D and trimming were determined from the DNA. The data contain some 160,000 clones, 75% to 80% of them singletons.

The receptor was derived from a woman older than 75 with acute or convalescent COVID-19. V and J are TRBV28 and TRBJ2-2; D might be TRBD2 (6 bases). The sample taken for sequencing was peripheral blood. The CDR3, as DNA: TGTGCCAGCAGTTTCGGGGGAAATACCGGGGAGCTGTTTTTT. Amino acids: CASSFGGNTGELFF.